Below, 15 T cell receptor beta chains from the same sample are listed, as sequenced in a study of Ad26.COV2.S vaccination and SARS-CoV-2 variants. Noted treatment: approximately 18 received Ad26.COV2.S at low or high dose, single or two shots; five or six received placebo; per-sample allocation not given. The study sampled participants on day 63 after the first vaccine or placebo injection. Here immunoSEQ multiplex PCR was the method, and the copy in TCRdb shows in-frame clones only, minus some. The sample lists about 250,000 clones; around nine tenths were seen once. Sequencing used peripheral blood, obtained in a trial of Ad26.COV2.S vaccine versus placebo. These receptors came from a person aged 18 to 59 who received the Ad26.COV2.S COVID-19 vaccine or a placebo.

This clone was observed a single time. The chain links TRBV11-2 to TRBJ2-1; 7 positions agree with TRBD1. There are 15 residues in the CDR3. V was pared by 3 bases and J by 5 bases, with 7 bases of the junction left unmatched. Per the germline V gene, CDR1 is SGHAT and CDR2 is FQNNGV. The CDR3 reads CASSFLRDSNNEQFF. For the CDR3, the DNA is TGTGCCAGCAGCTTCCTCCGGGACAGTAACAATGAGCAGTTCTTC.

The chain employs TRBV18 and TRBJ2-2, with 8 bases fitting TRBD1. In germline, CDR1 is KGHSH, CDR2 LQKENI. The CDR3 consists of 14 residues. V lost 3 bases to trimming and J lost 4 bases; unmatched junction nucleotides: 1. This CDR3 is CASSPTGATGELFF. The CDR3 nucleotides read TGTGCCAGCTCACCGACAGGGGCCACCGGGGAGCTGTTTTTT.

The chain joins TRBV28 to TRBJ2-6; D is possibly TRBD1 (5 bases). The CDR3 contains 15 residues. Germline loops: CDR1 MDHEN, CDR2 SYDVKM. Trimming removed 2 bases at V and 2 bases at J, with 7 bases between. The CDR3 is CASSLVGAGANVLTF. Written as DNA, the CDR3 is TGTGCCAGCAGTTTAGTAGGGGCTGGGGCCAACGTCCTGACTTTC.

This sequence joins TRBV5-4 and TRBJ2-2; D is perhaps TRBD2 (5 bases). Trimming removed 0 bases from V and 1 base from J, with 10 bases in between. Per the germline V gene, CDR1 is SGHNT and CDR2 is YYREEE (reference sequence). CDR3 length: 16 amino acids. CDR3 sequence: CASSLVERKNTGELFF. The DNA of the CDR3 is TGTGCCAGCAGCTTGGTCGAGCGGAAGAACACCGGGGAGCTGTTTTTT.

Only one count was recorded for this clone. The V and J genes are TRBV4-2 and TRBJ2-2; D not certain. The CDR3 contains 15 residues. Germline V gene lookup returns CDR1 LGHNA and CDR2 YNFKEQ. Trimming stripped 0 bases from V and 4 bases from J, with 9 bases between. CDR3 bases: TGTGCCAGCAGCCAAGAACCAATCCGCACCGGGGAGCTGTTTTTT. Its translation is CASSQEPIRTGELFF.

The CDR3 is CASSRNRGQETQYF. The CDR3 DNA reads as TGTGCCAGCAGCCGAAACAGGGGGCAAGAGACCCAGTACTTC. The chain carries TRBV3-1 (or the pseudogene TRBV3-2) and TRBJ2-5, with TRBD1 matching over 8 bases. Losses at the gene ends were 4 bases for V and 2 bases for J; bases not matched to a gene: 3. The CDR3 is 14 residues long. The germline V gene has CDR1 LGHDT and CDR2 YNNKEL (reference sequence).

V gene TRBV7-6 combines with J gene TRBJ2-1; 11 nucleotides match TRBD1. Unmatched junction bases numbered 5, after V lost 2 bases and J lost 5 bases. There are 16 residues in the CDR3. The germline V gene encodes CDR1 SGHVS and CDR2 FNYEAQ. Here the CDR3 DNA reads TGTGCCAGCAGCTTACCTCGGACAGGGGGCCACAATGAGCAGTTCTTC. It codes for CASSLPRTGGHNEQFF.

This clone came up a few times. The gene calls are TRBV9 and TRBJ2-7; TRBD2 aligns across 7 bases. With V trimmed by 4 bases and J by 4 bases, 5 bases remained unmatched. Looked up from germline, CDR1 is SGDLS and CDR2 is YYNGEE. This CDR3 is 13 amino acids long. This CDR3 is CASSPGGMYEQYF. CDR3 DNA: TGTGCCAGCAGCCCGGGGGGAATGTACGAGCAGTACTTC.

This rearrangement joins TRBV19 to TRBJ1-1; 8 bases line up with TRBD1. CDR1 is LNHDA and CDR2 is SQIVND in the germline V gene (reference sequence). V gave up 6 bases and J gave up 4 bases; unmatched junction bases: 10. This CDR3 comprises 15 residues. The chain's CDR3 is CASSGRQGLGTEAFF. CDR3 DNA: TGTGCCAGTAGCGGACGACAGGGGTTAGGCACTGAAGCTTTCTTT.

The table lists this clone with a count of one. V and J are TRBV5-1 and TRBJ1-3, with 11 bases that match TRBD1. V was clipped by 4 bases and J by 0 bases; unmatched bases: 12. In germline, CDR1 is SGHRS, CDR2 YFSETQ. The CDR3 sequence is 19 residues long. The CDR3 is CASSRGQGEVFFSGNTIYF. CDR3 nucleotides: TGCGCCAGCAGCAGGGGACAGGGGGAAGTATTTTTCTCTGGAAACACCATATATTTT.

This chain links TRBV14 with TRBJ2-7, with no clear D. Germline V gene data show CDR1 as SGHDN and CDR2 as FVKESK. This CDR3 has 14 residues. The ends were cut back, 0 bases at V and 4 bases at J, with 10 bases in the middle. Written as DNA, the CDR3 is TGTGCCAGCAGCCAAGATTGGGAAGATTACGAGCAGTACTTC. This sequence encodes CASSQDWEDYEQYF.

The table lists this clone with a few counts. The chain combines TRBV5-6 with TRBJ1-3; D is unclear. Per germline, CDR1 SGHDT and CDR2 YYEEEE. Trimming removed 0 bases from V and 3 bases from J, with 4 bases in between. The CDR3 is made up of 13 amino acids. The CDR3 sequence: CASSLVGGNTIYF. CDR3 DNA: TGTGCCAGCAGCTTGGTAGGTGGAAACACCATATATTTT. Looking up the rest from reference TRBV5-6 and TRBJ1-3 gives the full variable domain: DAGVTQSPTHLIKTRGQQVTLRCSPKSGHDTVSWYQQALGQGPQFIFQYYEEEERQRGNFPDRFSGHQFPNYSSELNVNALLLGDSALYLCASSLVGGNTIYFGEGSWLTVV.

The chain recombines TRBV5-6 with TRBJ1-2; D unresolved. The CDR3 is 14 amino acids. V dropped 3 bases and J dropped 0 bases, with 9 bases sitting between them. The germline V gene encodes CDR1 SGHDT and CDR2 YYEEEE. The CDR3 DNA reads TGTGCCAGCAGCTCCCACGGAACTAACTATGGCTACACCTTC. Translating gives CASSSHGTNYGYTF.

A word on this clone: Other nucleotide sequences from this sample produce the same CDR3. The rearrangement uses TRBV6-5 and TRBJ1-3; D is undetermined. Germline-derived CDR1 and CDR2 are MNHEY and SVGAGI. The V end was cut by 0 bases, the J end by 0 bases, with 3 bases between. The CDR3 is made up of 14 amino acids. The CDR3 is CASSYSNSGNTIYF. The CDR3 region has the DNA TGTGCCAGCAGTTACTCCAACTCTGGAAACACCATATATTTT.

This clone was detected only once. The chain is built from TRBV4-1 and TRBJ2-3, with 10 bases identical to TRBD2. The ends lost 1 base at V and 6 bases at J; junction bases unmatched: 10. The CDR3 sequence is 17 residues long. The V gene's germline CDR1 is MGHRA and CDR2 YSYEKL. This CDR3 is CASSQVASGGPGDTQYF. DNA for the CDR3: TGCGCCAGCAGCCAAGTGGCTAGCGGGGGACCTGGGGATACGCAGTATTTT.